The rows below give T cell receptor beta chains drawn from one sample of a study of shared clonotypes between healthy human individuals. TCRdb's table, derived via immunoSEQ multiplex PCR, lists solely in-frame clones and lacks some. Of approximately 840,000 clones in the sample, about 96% were seen once. The source material was naive CD8+ T cells sorted from blood. The origin of the receptors is a man under 40 in good health. Both conserved end residues are part of each CDR3. The D gene is left open where the match is weak. Clone size is shown for a subset of rows, as once, few, many or a class of expanded clone.

CDR3 length | J gene | clone size | D gene | V gene | CDR3 protein | CDR3 DNA
16 | TRBJ2-1 | - | - | TRBV11-2 | CASSLEAREAGNEQFF | TGTGCCAGCAGCTTAGAGGCGCGGGAAGCGGGCAATGAGCAGTTCTTC
19 | TRBJ2-3 | - | TRBD2 | TRBV13 | CASSPQAGALPTSTDTQYF | TGTGCCAGCAGCCCTCAAGCGGGAGCACTCCCAACTAGCACAGATACGCAGTATTTT
13 | TRBJ1-1 | - | TRBD1 | TRBV19 | CASSIGQGTEAFF | TGTGCCAGTAGTATAGGACAGGGCACTGAAGCTTTCTTT
15 | TRBJ1-5 | - | - | TRBV27 | CASSLSWGGGQPQHF | TGTGCCAGCAGTTTATCCTGGGGCGGCGGGCAGCCCCAGCATTTT
15 | TRBJ2-1 | - | TRBD2 | TRBV9 | CASSAGGGSDNEQFF | TGTGCCAGCAGCGCCGGCGGGGGGTCCGACAATGAGCAGTTCTTC
14 | TRBJ2-7 | - | - | TRBV6-5 | CASSTLNEGVEQYF | TGTGCCAGCAGCACCCTTAATGAGGGAGTCGAGCAGTACTTC
14 | TRBJ2-2 | - | - | TRBV5-1 | CASSLAWNTGELFF | TGCGCCAGCAGCTTGGCCTGGAACACCGGGGAGCTGTTTTTT
14 | TRBJ2-7 | - | - | TRBV7-9 | CASSLAGVNYEQYF | TGTGCCAGCAGCTTAGCAGGGGTGAACTACGAGCAGTACTTC
14 | TRBJ2-7 | - | TRBD2 | TRBV9 | CASSPRTSDYEQYF | TGTGCCAGCAGCCCCCGGACTAGCGACTACGAGCAGTACTTC
15 | TRBJ2-7 | - | - | TRBV7-9 | CASSLDSARAYEQYF | TGTGCCAGCAGCCTAGACTCGGCAAGAGCCTACGAGCAGTACTTC
14 | TRBJ1-2 | - | - | TRBV28 | CASSLSGVGYGYTF | TGTGCCAGCAGTTTATCAGGGGTGGGGTATGGCTACACCTTC
16 | TRBJ2-1 | - | - | TRBV19 | CASSIFFADSYNEQFF | TGTGCCAGTAGTATTTTCTTTGCTGACTCCTACAATGAGCAGTTCTTC
14 | TRBJ1-2 | - | - | TRBV7-9 | CASSPQGSVYGYTF | TGTGCCAGCAGCCCCCAGGGGTCAGTCTATGGCTACACCTTC
14 | TRBJ2-1 | - | TRBD2 | TRBV19 | CASKSSGNWIEQFF | TGTGCCAGTAAATCTAGCGGGAACTGGATTGAGCAGTTCTTC
15 | TRBJ1-1 | - | - | TRBV7-9 | CASSGAKIDETEAFF | TGTGCCAGCAGCGGAGCCAAAATTGACGAGACTGAAGCTTTCTTT
11 | TRBJ2-2 | - | - | TRBV29-1 | CSVVGTGELFF | TGCAGCGTCGTAGGGACCGGGGAGCTGTTTTTT
15 | TRBJ2-2 | - | - | TRBV9 | CASSQRALRTGELFF | TGTGCCAGCAGCCAGAGGGCCCTACGGACCGGGGAGCTGTTTTTT
14 | TRBJ2-1 | - | - | TRBV13 | CASSARDNYNEQFF | TGTGCCAGCAGCGCCCGGGACAATTACAATGAGCAGTTCTTC
18 | TRBJ2-1 | - | TRBD2 | TRBV11-2 | CASSLVTSGRAKGNEQFF | TGTGCCAGCAGCTTAGTTACCAGCGGGAGGGCCAAGGGTAATGAGCAGTTCTTC
14 | TRBJ2-3 | - | - | TRBV9 | CASSVYGSTDTQYF | TGTGCCAGCAGCGTATACGGAAGCACAGATACGCAGTATTTT
12 | TRBJ2-1 | - | - | TRBV7-9 | CASSIKYNEQFF | TGTGCCAGCAGTATAAAATACAATGAGCAGTTCTTC
14 | TRBJ2-5 | - | TRBD1 | TRBV10-1 | CASSKTGAQETQYF | TGCGCCAGCAGTAAGACAGGGGCTCAAGAGACCCAGTACTTC
14 | TRBJ2-7 | - | - | TRBV5-1 | CASSPRSVPYEQYF | TGCGCCAGCAGCCCCCGGTCCGTTCCCTACGAGCAGTACTTC
14 | TRBJ2-1 | - | TRBD2 | TRBV29-1 | CSVALWEGGNEQFF | TGCAGCGTGGCCCTGTGGGAGGGTGGGAATGAGCAGTTCTTC
17 | TRBJ2-5 | - | TRBD2 | TRBV5-4 | CASSLVGSGRDQETQYF | TGTGCCAGCAGCTTGGTGGGGAGCGGGAGGGACCAAGAGACCCAGTACTTC
13 | TRBJ1-1 | - | - | TRBV19 | CASSLWMNTEAFF | TGTGCCAGTAGCCTATGGATGAACACTGAAGCTTTCTTT
16 | TRBJ1-5 | - | - | TRBV7-8 | CASSRVRGRAHQPQHF | TGTGCCAGCAGCAGAGTCCGGGGGCGCGCACATCAGCCCCAGCATTTT
17 | TRBJ1-5 | - | TRBD1 | TRBV15 | CATSLRTRTGGNQPQHF | TGTGCCACCAGCCTGAGGACGAGGACAGGGGGGAATCAGCCCCAGCATTTT
13 | TRBJ1-1 | once | TRBD1 | TRBV29-1 | CSPTRQGNTEAFF | TGCAGCCCAACAAGACAGGGCAACACTGAAGCTTTCTTT
15 | TRBJ2-7 | - | - | TRBV30 | CAWSVSAGITYEQYF | TGTGCCTGGAGTGTATCGGCAGGGATAACCTACGAGCAGTACTTC
14 | TRBJ1-5 | - | TRBD1 | TRBV19 | CASCRAGGYQPQHF | TGTGCCAGTTGCAGGGCAGGGGGTTACCAGCCCCAGCATTTT
15 | TRBJ2-1 | - | - | TRBV6-5 | CASNYRDGAYNEQFF | TGTGCCAGCAACTATCGGGACGGAGCCTACAATGAGCAGTTCTTC
11 | TRBJ1-1 | - | - | TRBV2 | CASRMNTEAFF | TGTGCCAGCAGGATGAACACTGAAGCTTTCTTT
15 | TRBJ2-7 | - | TRBD2 | TRBV5-1 | CASSLGTSGTYEQYF | TGCGCCAGCAGCCTGGGGACTAGCGGCACCTACGAGCAGTACTTC
13 | TRBJ2-2 | - | - | TRBV19 | CATRQANTGELFF | TGTGCCACCCGACAGGCGAACACCGGGGAGCTGTTTTTT
17 | TRBJ2-3 | - | TRBD2 | TRBV11-2 | CASSLQPLAGSTDTQYF | TGTGCCAGCAGCTTACAACCCCTAGCGGGTAGCACAGATACGCAGTATTTT
15 | TRBJ1-5 | - | - | TRBV6-6 | CASSPPGRSNQPQHF | TGTGCCAGCAGTCCCCCGGGACGGAGCAATCAGCCCCAGCATTTT
12 | TRBJ2-1 | - | - | TRBV6-6 | CASTRRNNEQFF | TGTGCCAGCACCCGGCGGAACAATGAGCAGTTCTTC
13 | TRBJ2-7 | - | - | TRBV27 | CASSLFSSYEQYF | TGTGCCAGCAGTTTGTTTAGCTCCTACGAGCAGTACTTC
15 | TRBJ2-2 | - | TRBD1 | TRBV6-5 | CASTYRTGTTGELFF | TGTGCCAGCACCTACAGGACAGGGACCACCGGGGAGCTGTTTTTT
14 | TRBJ1-5 | - | - | TRBV6-6 | CASSPLGGNQPQHF | TGTGCCAGCAGCCCCCTCGGCGGCAATCAGCCCCAGCATTTT
13 | TRBJ1-2 | - | TRBD1 | TRBV10-1 | CASSGDRGDGYTF | TGCGCCAGCAGTGGGGACAGGGGCGATGGCTACACCTTC
16 | TRBJ2-3 | - | - | TRBV6-1 | CASSEATAPRPDTQYF | TGTGCCAGCAGTGAAGCGACGGCCCCGAGGCCAGATACGCAGTATTTT
12 | TRBJ2-1 | - | - | TRBV7-2 | CASSRSGNEQFF | TGTGCCAGCAGCCGTAGCGGCAATGAGCAGTTCTTC
16 | TRBJ2-7 | - | TRBD2 | TRBV6-1 | CASSEELTREVDEQYF | TGTGCCAGCAGTGAAGAGTTAACGCGGGAGGTGGACGAGCAGTACTTC
12 | TRBJ2-5 | - | - | TRBV7-9 | CASRTSAETQYF | TGTGCCAGTCGTACGTCAGCAGAGACCCAGTACTTC
17 | TRBJ2-1 | - | TRBD2 | TRBV29-1 | CSVEGIRREGSYNEQFF | TGCAGCGTTGAAGGAATTCGGCGGGAGGGCTCCTACAATGAGCAGTTCTTC
14 | TRBJ2-7 | - | TRBD2 | TRBV27 | CASCRTSGAYEQYF | TGTGCCAGCTGCAGGACTAGCGGGGCCTACGAGCAGTACTTC
13 | TRBJ2-1 | - | - | TRBV29-1 | CSVDRESYNEQFF | TGCAGCGTTGATAGGGAGTCCTACAATGAGCAGTTCTTC
14 | TRBJ2-7 | - | TRBD1 | TRBV9 | CASSPRDSVYEQYF | TGTGCCAGCAGCCCCCGGGACAGCGTCTACGAGCAGTACTTC
15 | TRBJ2-5 | few | TRBD2 | TRBV27 | CASSSRLAGGETQYF | TGTGCCAGCAGTTCCCGGCTAGCGGGAGGGGAGACCCAGTACTTC
16 | TRBJ2-3 | - | TRBD2 | TRBV29-1 | CSVEGSIAGYTDTQYF | TGCAGCGTTGAAGGATCTATAGCGGGTTACACAGATACGCAGTATTTT
14 | TRBJ2-3 | - | TRBD2 | TRBV7-6 | CASARELAPDTQYF | TGTGCCAGCGCGCGGGAGTTGGCCCCCGATACGCAGTATTTT